This record looks at one T cell receptor (beta chain) sequence and its context. This sample stems from a study of T cell responses to AZD1222 COVID-19 vaccine. Data came from immunoSEQ multiplex PCR; TCRdb stores just in-frame clones and leaves some out. The table includes 86,000 or so clones, around 83% detected once. CDR3 size: 14 residues. Germline V lookup: CDR1 MRHNA, CDR2 SNTAGT. Trimming stripped 4 bases from V and 5 bases from J, with 15 bases between. The sample here was peripheral blood, taken 28 days after the second AZD1222 dose. This sequence was found in an adult who received the AZD1222 COVID-19 vaccine. V and J are TRBV6-4 and TRBJ2-7; D is perhaps TRBD1 (5 bases). The CDR3 DNA follows: TGTGCCAGCAGTGCCACCCAGGGCAGGGACGAGCAGTACTTC. This encodes CASSATQGRDEQYF.